The 24 T cell receptor beta chains reported below all come from one sample, sequenced in a study of persistence of HIV-infected CD4 T cells. Stimulation used around 9.1 ug/mL lysate from CMV-infected fibroblasts. Memory cells lacking CD40L and CD69 with high CD45RO were sorted. These receptors have no identified antigens. The immunoSEQ assay was version 4, run in survey mode. The method was immunoSEQ multiplex PCR; TCRdb's version includes in-frame clones alone and lacks a portion of them. The sample has under 60,000 clones; around 80% are singletons. The input for sequencing was CD4+ T cells sorted from PBMCs after approximately 19-hour stimulation, taken from a patient who received antiretroviral therapy. These receptors originate from an adult man with HIV who was CMV-seropositive.

The J gene is TRBJ2-2, the V gene TRBV11-3, with 7 bases that match TRBD1. The CDR3 runs 14 residues. Unmatched junction bases numbered 7, after V lost 5 bases and J lost 7 bases. CDR1 is SGHNT, CDR2 YENEEA, per germline. CDR3 DNA: TGTGCCAGCAGCCTACAGGGGAGCATCGGGGAGCTGTTTTTT. Protein product: CASSLQGSIGELFF.

This CDR3 reads CAWSDGNQPQHF. In nucleotides, the CDR3 is TGTGCCTGGAGTGATGGTAATCAGCCCCAGCATTTT. The V call is TRBV30, the J call TRBJ1-5; D unresolved. This CDR3 is 12 amino acids long. V lost 1 base, J lost 4 bases, and 5 bases lay in between. Germline values: CDR1 GTSNPN, CDR2 SVGIG (reference sequence).

V is TRBV7-2 and J is TRBJ2-7; TRBD1 matches 9 bases. Germline CDR1 and CDR2: SGHTA and FQGNSA. This CDR3 is built from 16 residues. The ends lost 0 bases at V and 2 bases at J; junction bases unmatched: 5. The CDR3 loop is CASSLARTGDPYEQYF. Here the CDR3 DNA reads TGTGCCAGCAGCTTAGCCAGGACAGGGGACCCCTACGAGCAGTACTTC.

The chain joins TRBV2 to TRBJ1-6, with 9 bases fitting TRBD1. The CDR3 totals 15 residues. Trimming removed 9 bases from V and 4 bases from J; junction bases left unmatched: 7. Germline-derived CDR1 and CDR2 are SNHLY and FYNNEI. The CDR3 sequence: CASGGQGHYNSPLHF. The CDR3 region has the DNA TGTGCCAGTGGGGGACAGGGCCATTATAATTCACCCCTCCACTTT.

The chain carries TRBV14 and TRBJ1-3; 7 bases line up with TRBD1. The CDR3 totals 16 residues. Germline lookup yields CDR1 SGHDN and CDR2 FVKESK. Trimming took 4 bases from V and 2 from J; bases not matched to a gene: 8. The CDR3 here is CASSRTTGVTGNTIYF. The CDR3 region has the DNA TGTGCCAGCAGCCGTACCACAGGGGTCACTGGAAACACCATATATTTT.

The gene calls are TRBV10-3 and TRBJ1-2, with 7 bases matching TRBD1. V shed 2 bases, J shed 8 bases, and the junction held 5 bases outside the gene matches. The CDR3 covers 13 residues. Germline V gene data show CDR1 as ENHRY and CDR2 as SYGVKD. CDR3 amino acids: CAISEPGGLGYTF. The CDR3 coding sequence is TGTGCCATCAGTGAGCCAGGGGGGTTAGGCTACACCTTC.

V is TRBV11-2 and J is TRBJ1-2; a possible D gene is TRBD1 (5 bases). CDR3 size: 13 residues. Germline values: CDR1 SGHAT, CDR2 FQNNGV. Trimming pared 1 base from V and 13 bases from J, leaving 16 bases between. For the CDR3, the DNA is TGTGCCAGCAGCTTAGTTGAGGGGTCCCAGGCCACCTTC. Translating gives CASSLVEGSQATF.

CDR3 sequence: CSVEGATYEQYF. The CDR3 bases are TGCAGCGTTGAAGGGGCGACCTACGAGCAGTACTTC. The V and J genes are TRBV29-1 and TRBJ2-7; D is uncertain. V was cut by 1 base and J by 2 bases, with 6 bases left in between. The germline CDR1 and CDR2 sequences are SQVTM and ANQGSEA. CDR3 size: 12 residues.

CDR3 in amino acids: CASSRDRGNEKLFF. CDR3 sequence (DNA): TGCGCCAGCAGCCGGGACAGGGGGAATGAAAAACTGTTTTTT. The chain employs TRBV4-1 and TRBJ1-4; 11 nucleotides align to TRBD1. The V and J ends lost 4 bases and 5 bases, in that order; junction bases with no gene match: 0. The CDR3 runs 14 residues. In germline, CDR1 is MGHRA, CDR2 YSYEKL.

The chain has TRBV28 and TRBJ2-4; 10 bases are a match to TRBD2. V lost 4 bases and J lost 6; bases outside the gene matches: 6. The CDR3 is 15 amino acids. Germline values: CDR1 MDHEN, CDR2 SYDVKM. The CDR3 is CASSSLAGGGNIQYF. The CDR3 DNA reads as TGTGCCAGCAGTTCATTAGCGGGAGGTGGAAACATTCAGTACTTC.

The V call is TRBV18, the J call TRBJ1-4; D not certain. Trimming took 3 bases from V and 5 from J, leaving 13 bases between them. CDR3 length equals 15 residues. The germline CDR1 and CDR2 sequences are KGHSH and LQKENI. CDR3 bases: TGTGCCAGCTCACCTAAGACAAGAAGAAATGAAAAACTGTTTTTT. Translated: CASSPKTRRNEKLFF.

This clone was picked up one time. The gene calls are TRBV19 and TRBJ1-5; perhaps TRBD1 as D (5 bases). Germline CDR1 LNHDA, CDR2 SQIVND (reference sequence). The CDR3 is 14 amino acids. V was pared by 4 bases and J by 4 bases, with 11 bases between. CDR3 loop: CASSTQGWNQPQHF. In DNA form, the CDR3 reads TGTGCCAGTAGTACCCAGGGCTGGAATCAGCCCCAGCATTTT.

This clone occurred many times. This chain connects TRBV10-2 to TRBJ2-5; 15 bases align to TRBD2. Looked up from germline, CDR1 is WSHSY and CDR2 is SAAADI. The CDR3 consists of 17 residues. Trimming removed 2 bases from V and 5 bases from J; junction bases left unmatched: 6. DNA for the CDR3: TGCGCCAGCAGTGAGACTCGGACTAGCGGGGGGGCGGAGACCCAGTACTTC. Amino acid sequence: CASSETRTSGGAETQYF.

The gene calls are TRBV19 and TRBJ2-1; D is unresolved. The length of the CDR3 is 11 residues. CDR1 and CDR2 from the germline V gene are LNHDA and SQIVND (reference sequence). V shed 6 bases and J shed 9 bases, with 9 bases lying between them. As DNA, the CDR3 is TGTGCCAGTAGAACTTACGGTGAGCAGTTCTTC. Residues: CASRTYGEQFF.

This clone was recorded a few times. V is TRBV6-5 and J is TRBJ2-7; D might be TRBD1 (6 bases). CDR1 and CDR2 (germline): MNHEY, SVGAGI. The CDR3 spans 12 residues. The CDR3 protein is CVSRTAPYEQYF. The CDR3 DNA reads TGTGTCTCCAGGACAGCCCCCTACGAGCAGTACTTC.

This chain links TRBV20-1 with TRBJ1-1; 11 bases line up with TRBD1. The junction had 9 bases not matched to a gene; V was cut back by 6 bases and J by 6 bases. The length of the CDR3 is 14 residues. Germline V CDR1 and CDR2: DFQATT, SNEGSKA (reference sequence). This chain's CDR3 is CSASGTGGNPEAFF. The DNA of the CDR3 is TGCAGTGCCAGTGGGACAGGGGGTAACCCTGAAGCTTTCTTT.

This clone was recorded a few times. The rearrangement links TRBV6-5 to TRBJ1-2; TRBD1 matches 7 bases. After removal of 6 bases from V and 5 bases from J, the junction contained 9 bases not matched to a gene. Germline V gene sequence: CDR1 MNHEY, CDR2 SVGAGI. The CDR3 runs to 14 residues. Written as DNA, the CDR3 is TGTGCCAGCAGATCGACAGGGAAGACTTATGGCTACACCTTC. The encoded protein is CASRSTGKTYGYTF.

This clone has just a few counts. This sequence joins TRBV30 and TRBJ2-7, with 8 bases matching TRBD2. The CDR3 runs to 14 residues. CDR1 GTSNPN and CDR2 SVGIG come from the germline V gene (reference sequence). V dropped 2 bases and J dropped 7; count of bases not matched to a gene: 10. Written as DNA, the CDR3 is TGTGCCTGGAGTATAGACGGGAGGGCCGTAGAGCAGTACTTC. It specifies CAWSIDGRAVEQYF.

The chain is built from TRBV18 and TRBJ1-6; a weak D match, TRBD1 (5 bases). V dropped 6 bases and J dropped 7 bases, with 16 bases sitting between them. The V gene's germline CDR1 is KGHSH and CDR2 LQKENI. The CDR3 totals 15 residues. CDR3 region: CASSEDGARNSPLHF. The CDR3 DNA sequence: TGTGCCAGCTCTGAAGATGGGGCTAGGAATTCACCCCTCCACTTT.

CDR3 region: CASSRDRGYGYTF. The DNA of the CDR3 is TGTGCCAGCAGTCGGGACAGGGGCTATGGCTACACCTTC. The chain links TRBV6-5 to TRBJ1-2; TRBD1 matches at 10 bases. Losses at the gene ends were 5 bases for V and 4 bases for J; bases not matched to a gene: 1. Per germline, CDR1 MNHEY and CDR2 SVGAGI. This CDR3 is 13 amino acids long.

The CDR3 here is CAWSGTGAAFF. CDR3 DNA: TGTGCCTGGAGTGGTACAGGGGCCGCTTTCTTT. The chain links TRBV30 to TRBJ1-1; 7 nucleotides agree with TRBD1. The trim removed 1 base at V and 11 bases at J, leaving 4 bases unmatched. This CDR3 spans 11 amino acids. The germline CDR1 and CDR2 sequences are GTSNPN and SVGIG (reference sequence).

This clone was detected once. The chain combines TRBV6-5 with TRBJ1-5, with D possibly being TRBD1 (6 bases). Germline V gives CDR1 MNHEY, CDR2 SVGAGI. The V and J ends lost 6 bases and 7 bases respectively, with 13 bases between them. This CDR3 spans 13 amino acids. The CDR3: CASRDRFPQPQHF. The CDR3 nucleotides read TGTGCCAGCAGAGACAGGTTTCCGCAGCCCCAGCATTTT.

This chain uses TRBV28 with TRBJ2-7, with D perhaps matching TRBD2 (5 bases). Per the germline V gene, CDR1 is MDHEN and CDR2 is SYDVKM. V gave up 7 bases and J gave up 7 bases, with 11 bases separating them. The CDR3 extends over 11 amino acids. CDR3 region: CASIGLREQYF. Written as DNA, the CDR3 is TGTGCCAGCATCGGACTCCGGGAGCAGTACTTC. Full variable domain (missing parts from reference TRBV28 and TRBJ2-7): DVKVTQSSRYLVKRTGEKVFLECVQDMDHENMFWYRQDPGLGLRLIYFSYDVKMKEKGDIPEGYSVSREKKERFSLILESASTNQTSMYLCASIGLREQYFGPGTRLTVT.

The chain employs TRBV7-2 and TRBJ1-5; D is undetermined. The ends were cut back, 0 bases at V and 3 bases at J, with 6 bases in the middle. Germline V lookup: CDR1 SGHTA, CDR2 FQGNSA. The CDR3 covers 14 residues. The CDR3 protein is CASSLAKNNQPQHF. In DNA, the CDR3 is TGTGCCAGCAGCTTAGCAAAAAACAATCAGCCCCAGCATTTT.